This T cell receptor (beta chain) is from a study of blood T cell repertoires in COVID-19. Only one count was recorded for this clone. The V segment lost 1 base and the J segment 9 bases; nucleotides outside the gene matches: 9. The germline V gene has CDR1 SGHAT and CDR2 FQNNGV. The length of the CDR3 is 15 residues. Original handling: Counts of nucleated cells, estimated from reference gene primer amplification, were obtained. Sequenced by immunoSEQ multiplex PCR; TCRdb stores in-frame clones only, minus some. V, J and clone size are those of that table, while D and trimming were read from the DNA. Here the sample spans 90,000 to 150,000 clones, 79% being singletons.

This rearrangement joins TRBV11-2 to TRBJ2-1; 7 bases line up with TRBD1. Sequencing was performed on peripheral blood. The receptor comes from a woman aged 80 or over with acute or convalescent COVID-19. CDR3 in DNA: TGTGCCAGCAGCTTAGTACAGGGGTCAGGTGGTGAGCAGTTCTTC. It specifies CASSLVQGSGGEQFF.